The rows below give T cell receptor beta chains drawn from one sample of a study of blood T cell repertoires in COVID-19. Assay used: immunoSEQ multiplex PCR; TCRdb lists only in-frame clones, some missing. The data show under 130,000 clones, approximately 90% seen once. Specimen: peripheral blood. The receptors stem from a woman over 75 with acute or convalescent COVID-19. The CDR3 runs from the conserved cysteine through the conserved F or W. A D gene is named only where the DNA matches it firmly. Rows give clone size only sometimes, using once, few, many, or a class for an expanded clone.

J	V	D	size	DNA	CDR3
TRBJ1-5	TRBV4-1	NA	few	TGCGCCAGCAGCCAAGTTAACTTGGTTGGAGGACAGCCCCAGCATTTT	CASSQVNLVGGQPQHF
TRBJ2-3	TRBV5-1	TRBD1	NA	TGCGCCAGCAGCTTTCCCCAGACAGGGGACTTCACAGATACGCAGTATTTT	CASSFPQTGDFTDTQYF
TRBJ1-5	TRBV5-1	NA	NA	TGCGCCAGCAGGCCGGGACACCAAAGCAATCAGCCCCAGCATTTT	CASRPGHQSNQPQHF
TRBJ2-2	TRBV6-4	TRBD2	NA	TGTGCCAGCAGCCCTAAGACTAGCGCGGCCGGGGAGCTGTTTTTT	CASSPKTSAAGELFF
TRBJ2-5	TRBV5-5	TRBD2	NA	TGTGCCAGCAGCTTGGGGCTTACCTTAGCGGGGGGGCAAGAGACCCAGTACTTC	CASSLGLTLAGGQETQYF
TRBJ1-2	TRBV30	TRBD1	NA	TGTGCCTGGAGCAGGGACAGGGGCTACACCTTC	CAWSRDRGYTF
TRBJ1-1	TRBV5-4	TRBD1	NA	TGTGCCAGCAGCCCAATGACAGGGGCCTTGAACACTGAAGCTTTCTTT	CASSPMTGALNTEAFF
TRBJ1-4	TRBV19	NA	NA	TGTGCCAGTAGTGTTAGTTCTGCAACTAATGAAAAACTGTTTTTT	CASSVSSATNEKLFF
TRBJ2-6	TRBV9	NA	NA	TGTGCCAGCAGCGCAGGACTTCTGGTAGGGGCCAACGTCCTGACTTTC	CASSAGLLVGANVLTF
TRBJ2-7	TRBV27	NA	NA	TGTGCCAGCGGCACACGAGACAGGTCCTACGAGCAGTACTTC	CASGTRDRSYEQYF